This T cell receptor beta chain is from a study of response to subunit inactivated influenza vaccine. Findings of the study overall: T cells newly recruited by each seasonal influenza vaccination are few, the authors suggested.

In its sample, this clonotype was seen a few times. Its antigen is unknown. TCRdb itself ran the RT-PCR reads through MiXCR, one entry per CDR3 protein. The repertoire includes hundreds of thousands of distinct CDR3 sequences, 10% to 15% of them detected once, and 10% sits in the top ten. The germline V gene has CDR1 MNHNS and CDR2 SASEGT. V dropped 6 bases and J dropped 9 bases, with 15 bases sitting between them. This CDR3 is built from 13 residues. Material: PBMCs from blood, obtained on the day of vaccination. The receptor was derived from a man aged 45-65 years who received an inactivated influenza vaccine. The rearrangement joins TRBV6-1 to TRBJ2-1; D is possibly TRBD1 (5 bases). In DNA, the CDR3 is TGTGCCAGCAGAGGGGCCACCTACGGTGAGCAGTTCTTC. Translating it yields CASRGATYGEQFF.